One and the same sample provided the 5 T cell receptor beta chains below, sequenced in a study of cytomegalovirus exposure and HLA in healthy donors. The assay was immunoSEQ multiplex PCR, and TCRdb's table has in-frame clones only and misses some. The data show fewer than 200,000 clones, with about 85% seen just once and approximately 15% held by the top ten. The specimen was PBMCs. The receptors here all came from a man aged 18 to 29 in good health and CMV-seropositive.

DNA of the CDR3: TGCAGTGCTAGCAGAGCGGGAGAGCAGTTCTTC. Encoded protein: CSASRAGEQFF. The V call is TRBV20-1, the J call TRBJ2-1, with 7 bases that match TRBD2. V shed 3 bases and J 10 bases; nucleotides not matched to a gene: 3. The CDR3 consists of 11 residues. CDR1 is DFQATT, CDR2 SNEGSKA, per germline (reference sequence).

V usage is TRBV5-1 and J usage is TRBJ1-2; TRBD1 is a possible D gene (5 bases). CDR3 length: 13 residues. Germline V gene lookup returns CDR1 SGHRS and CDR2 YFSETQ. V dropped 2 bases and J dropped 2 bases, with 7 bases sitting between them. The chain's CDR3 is CASSLPGNYGYTF. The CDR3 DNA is TGCGCCAGCAGCTTACCAGGGAACTATGGCTACACCTTC.

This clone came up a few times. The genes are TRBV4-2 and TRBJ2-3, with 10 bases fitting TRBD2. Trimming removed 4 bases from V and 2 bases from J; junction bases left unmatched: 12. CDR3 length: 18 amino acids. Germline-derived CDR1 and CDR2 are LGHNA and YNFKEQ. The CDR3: CASSPNSIAGGYTDTQYF. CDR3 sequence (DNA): TGTGCCAGCAGCCCTAATTCTATAGCGGGGGGATACACAGATACGCAGTATTTT.

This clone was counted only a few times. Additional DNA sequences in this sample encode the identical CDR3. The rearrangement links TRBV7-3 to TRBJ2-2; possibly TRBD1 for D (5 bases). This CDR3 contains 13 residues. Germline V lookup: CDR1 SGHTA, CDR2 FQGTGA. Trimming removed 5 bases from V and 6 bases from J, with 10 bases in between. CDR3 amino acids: CASSPQGPGELFF. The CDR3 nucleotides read TGTGCCAGCAGCCCCCAGGGTCCCGGGGAGCTGTTTTTT.

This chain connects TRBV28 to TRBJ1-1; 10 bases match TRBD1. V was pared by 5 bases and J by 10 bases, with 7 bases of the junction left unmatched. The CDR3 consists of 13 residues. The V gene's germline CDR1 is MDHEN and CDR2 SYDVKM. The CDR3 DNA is TGTGCCAGCAGTCCCGGACAGGGGGTAATAGCTTTCTTT. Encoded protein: CASSPGQGVIAFF.